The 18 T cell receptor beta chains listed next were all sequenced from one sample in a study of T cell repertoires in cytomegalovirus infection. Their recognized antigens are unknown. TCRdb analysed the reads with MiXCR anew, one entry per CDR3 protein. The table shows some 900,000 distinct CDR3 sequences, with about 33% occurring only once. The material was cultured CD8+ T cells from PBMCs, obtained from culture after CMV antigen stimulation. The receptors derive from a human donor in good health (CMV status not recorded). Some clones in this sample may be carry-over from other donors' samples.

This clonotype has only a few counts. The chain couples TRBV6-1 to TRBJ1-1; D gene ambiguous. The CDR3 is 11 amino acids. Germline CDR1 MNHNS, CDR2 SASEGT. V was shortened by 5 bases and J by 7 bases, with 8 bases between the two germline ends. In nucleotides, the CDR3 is TGTGCCAGCAGTAAGGGTGATGAAGCTTTCTTT. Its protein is CASSKGDEAFF.

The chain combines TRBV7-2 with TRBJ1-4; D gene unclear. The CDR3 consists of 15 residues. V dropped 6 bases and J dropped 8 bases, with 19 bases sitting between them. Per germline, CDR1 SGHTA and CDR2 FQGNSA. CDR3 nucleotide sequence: TGTGCCAGCAGTCGAACGACCTCTATGGCGGAAAAACTGTTTTTT. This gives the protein CASSRTTSMAEKLFF.

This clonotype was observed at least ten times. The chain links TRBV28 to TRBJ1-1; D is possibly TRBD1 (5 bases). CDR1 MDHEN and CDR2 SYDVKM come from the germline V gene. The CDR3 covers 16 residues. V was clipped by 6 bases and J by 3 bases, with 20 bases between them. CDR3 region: CASRSMRGAKDTEAFF. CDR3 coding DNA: TGTGCCAGCAGAAGTATGCGGGGCGCTAAGGACACTGAAGCTTTCTTT.

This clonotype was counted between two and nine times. CDR3 DNA: TGTGCCAGTAGTATCCTTTTCCGGGACGGGAACACTGAAGCTTTCTTT. Translation gives CASSILFRDGNTEAFF. The chain joins TRBV19 to TRBJ1-1, with D perhaps matching TRBD1 (5 bases). V lost 3 bases to trimming and J lost 1 base, with 15 bases between them. The germline V gene has CDR1 LNHDA and CDR2 SQIVND (reference sequence). The CDR3 runs 16 residues.

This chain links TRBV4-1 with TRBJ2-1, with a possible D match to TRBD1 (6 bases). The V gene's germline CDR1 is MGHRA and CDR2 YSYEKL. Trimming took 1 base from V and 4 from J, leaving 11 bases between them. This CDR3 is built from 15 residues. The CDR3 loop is CASSQVRTDYNEQFF. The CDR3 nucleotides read TGCGCCAGCAGCCAAGTGAGGACAGATTACAATGAGCAGTTCTTC.

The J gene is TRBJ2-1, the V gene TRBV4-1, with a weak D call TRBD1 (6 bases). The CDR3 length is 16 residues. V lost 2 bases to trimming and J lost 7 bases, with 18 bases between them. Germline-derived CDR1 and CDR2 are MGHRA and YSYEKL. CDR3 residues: CASSQNSQGLPNEQFF. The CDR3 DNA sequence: TGCGCCAGCAGCCAAAACAGTCAGGGGTTACCGAATGAGCAGTTCTTC.

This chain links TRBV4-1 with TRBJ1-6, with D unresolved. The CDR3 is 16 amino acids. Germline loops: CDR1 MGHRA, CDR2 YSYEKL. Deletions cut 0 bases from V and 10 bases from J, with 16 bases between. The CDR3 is CASSQEFLGAFSPLHF. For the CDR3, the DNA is TGCGCCAGCAGCCAAGAATTTTTGGGAGCATTCTCACCCCTCCACTTT.

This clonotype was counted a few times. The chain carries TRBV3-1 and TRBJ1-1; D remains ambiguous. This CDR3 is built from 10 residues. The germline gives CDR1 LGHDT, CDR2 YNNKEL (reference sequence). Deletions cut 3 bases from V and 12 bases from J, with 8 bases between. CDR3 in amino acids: CASSHGDTFF. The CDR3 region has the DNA TGTGCCAGCAGCCACGGAGATACTTTCTTT.

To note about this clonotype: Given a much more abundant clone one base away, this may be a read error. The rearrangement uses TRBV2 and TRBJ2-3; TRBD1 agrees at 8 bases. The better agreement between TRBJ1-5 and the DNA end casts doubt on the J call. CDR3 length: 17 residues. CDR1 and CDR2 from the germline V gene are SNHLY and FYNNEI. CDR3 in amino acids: CASIGSGGFERTDTQHF. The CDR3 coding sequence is TGTGCCAGCATAGGTTCAGGGGGCTTCGAACGCACAGATACGCAGCATTTT.

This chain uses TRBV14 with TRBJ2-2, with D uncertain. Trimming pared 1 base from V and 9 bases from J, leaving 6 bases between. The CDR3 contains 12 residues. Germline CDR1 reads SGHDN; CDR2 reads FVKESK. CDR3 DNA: TGTGCCAGCAGCCAAGGGCGGAGGGAGCTGTTTTTT. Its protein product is CASSQGRRELFF.

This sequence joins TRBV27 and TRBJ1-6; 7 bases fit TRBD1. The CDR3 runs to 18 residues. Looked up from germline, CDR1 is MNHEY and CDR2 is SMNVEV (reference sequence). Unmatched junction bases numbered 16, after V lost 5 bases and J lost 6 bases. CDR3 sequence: CASSLLKTGYASNSPLHF. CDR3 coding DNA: TGTGCCAGCAGTCTGCTCAAGACAGGGTATGCTTCTAATTCACCCCTCCACTTT.

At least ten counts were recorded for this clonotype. The CDR3 loop reads CASSLADRAYEQYF. The CDR3 coding sequence is TGTGCCAGCAGCTTAGCGGACAGGGCTTACGAGCAGTACTTC. The chain is built from TRBV7-9 and TRBJ2-7; TRBD1 matches 8 bases. V shed 0 bases and J 4 bases; nucleotides not matched to a gene: 2. CDR3 length equals 14 residues. Per germline, CDR1 SEHNR and CDR2 FQNEAQ (reference sequence).

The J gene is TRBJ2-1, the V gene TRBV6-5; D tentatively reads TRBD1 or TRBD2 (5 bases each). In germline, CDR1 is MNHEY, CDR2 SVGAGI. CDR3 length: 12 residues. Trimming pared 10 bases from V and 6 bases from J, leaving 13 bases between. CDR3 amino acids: CANGADTNEQFF. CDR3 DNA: TGTGCCAACGGAGCGGACACCAATGAGCAGTTCTTC.

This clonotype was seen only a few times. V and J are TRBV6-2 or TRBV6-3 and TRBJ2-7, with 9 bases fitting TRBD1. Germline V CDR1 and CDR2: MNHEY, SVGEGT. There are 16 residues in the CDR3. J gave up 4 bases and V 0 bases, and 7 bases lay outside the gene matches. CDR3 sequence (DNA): TGTGCCAGCAGTTACTCGGTGAGGACAGGGGCTTACGAGCAGTACGTC. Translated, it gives CASSYSVRTGAYEQYV.

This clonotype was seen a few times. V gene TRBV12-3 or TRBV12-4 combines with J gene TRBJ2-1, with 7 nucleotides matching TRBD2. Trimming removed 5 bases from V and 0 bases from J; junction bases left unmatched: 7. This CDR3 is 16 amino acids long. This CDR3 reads CASSRDYLSSYNEQFF. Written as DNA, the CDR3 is TGTGCCAGCAGTCGGGACTACCTAAGCTCCTACAATGAGCAGTTCTTC.

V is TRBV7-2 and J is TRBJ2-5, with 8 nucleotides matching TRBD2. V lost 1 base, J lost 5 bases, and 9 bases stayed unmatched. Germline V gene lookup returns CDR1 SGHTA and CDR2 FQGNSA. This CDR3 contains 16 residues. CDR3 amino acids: CASSLEVDGGGETQYF. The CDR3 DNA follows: TGTGCCAGCAGCTTAGAGGTTGACGGGGGGGGGGAGACCCAGTACTTC.

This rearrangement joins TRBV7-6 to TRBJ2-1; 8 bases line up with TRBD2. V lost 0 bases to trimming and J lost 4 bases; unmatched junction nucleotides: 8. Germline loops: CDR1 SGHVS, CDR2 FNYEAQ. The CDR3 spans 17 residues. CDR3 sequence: CASSLARGGPSYNEQFF. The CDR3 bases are TGTGCCAGCAGCTTAGCCCGGGGGGGCCCCTCATACAATGAGCAGTTCTTC.

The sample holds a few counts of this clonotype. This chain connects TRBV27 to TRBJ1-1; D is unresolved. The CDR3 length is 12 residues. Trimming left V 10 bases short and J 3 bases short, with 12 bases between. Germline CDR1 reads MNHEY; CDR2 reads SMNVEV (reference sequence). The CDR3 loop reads CATFYGDTEAFF. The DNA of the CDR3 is TGTGCCACCTTTTACGGGGACACTGAAGCTTTCTTT.